This T cell receptor beta chain was identified during a study of cytomegalovirus exposure and HLA in healthy donors. Study summary: Early release data held 75 million to 100 million unique TCRs from HLA-typed donors. Study results and limitations: Other equally common chains were less clonally expanded than HLA-associated TCR beta chains, a later analysis showed.

As to this clone: What it binds is unknown.

This CDR3 is built from 14 residues. Looked up from germline, CDR1 is LNHDA and CDR2 is SQIVND (reference sequence). V lost 1 base, J lost 7 bases, and 6 bases stayed unmatched. PCR was performed using 60 Vbeta and 13 Jbeta primers. The repertoire was sequenced with immunoSEQ multiplex PCR; TCRdb's copy has only in-frame clones and lacks some. Among some 120,000 clones listed, more than 15% were seen once. The genes are TRBV19 and TRBJ1-1; 7 bases agree with TRBD1. Sequenced input: PBMCs. The TCR sequence derives from a female donor in good health and CMV-seropositive. The CDR3 sequence: CASSIGGGRREAFF. CDR3 nucleotides: TGTGCCAGTAGTATAGGAGGGGGCAGACGTGAAGCTTTCTTT.